The rows below give T cell receptor beta chains drawn from one sample of a study of neoadjuvant nivolumab and ipilimumab in lung cancer. Sequencing used immunoSEQ multiplex PCR; TCRdb keeps in-frame clones, though not all of them. The sample yields 3,500 to 4,000 clones, less than 80% seen once. Sequencing was performed on peripheral blood, taken after neoadjuvant nivolumab, alone or with ipilimumab, at or shortly before surgery. The receptor set was obtained from an adult with non-small cell lung cancer. CDR3s include the opening cysteine and the closing phenylalanine or tryptophan. Not every row has a clone size; where given, it reads once, few, many or a size class.

length: 16; J: TRBJ2-1; size: .; V: TRBV10-3; CDR3: CAISAPGSGSLNEQFF
length: 12; J: TRBJ2-2; size: .; V: TRBV28; CDR3: CASGQGTGELFF
length: 13; J: TRBJ1-1; size: few; V: TRBV6-4; CDR3: CASSDGEEAEAFF
length: 15; J: TRBJ1-1; size: few; V: TRBV11-2; CDR3: CASSLDRVRATEAFF
length: 15; J: TRBJ2-1; size: .; V: TRBV11-3; CDR3: CASSLRGTYNNEQFF
length: 13; J: TRBJ2-4; size: .; V: TRBV28; CDR3: CASHGQGRNIQYF
length: 14; J: TRBJ2-5; size: .; V: TRBV5-4; CDR3: CASRTGLTEETQYF
length: 15; J: TRBJ1-1; size: .; V: TRBV2; CDR3: CASSADEQAGAEAFF
length: 14; J: TRBJ2-7; size: .; V: TRBV5-1; CDR3: CASSMGVENYEQYF
length: 15; J: TRBJ2-7; size: .; V: TRBV9; CDR3: CASSDSSGYSYEQYF
length: 15; J: TRBJ2-3; size: .; V: TRBV10-3; CDR3: CAISESPAGVDTQYF
length: 16; J: TRBJ2-1; size: .; V: TRBV5-1; CDR3: CASSFLAETSYNEQFF
length: 13; J: TRBJ2-7; size: .; V: TRBV28; CDR3: CASGRDWYVEQYF
length: 14; J: TRBJ2-7; size: .; V: TRBV4-3; CDR3: CASSQDSARDEQYF
length: 12; J: TRBJ1-5; size: .; V: TRBV10-3; CDR3: CASRGGDQPQHF
length: 15; J: TRBJ1-5; size: .; V: TRBV28; CDR3: CASSSPGGGNQPQHF
length: 15; J: TRBJ1-1; size: few; V: TRBV28; CDR3: CATDRGPGVNTEAFF
length: 11; J: TRBJ2-7; size: .; V: TRBV2; CDR3: CASSTRVEQYF
length: 14; J: TRBJ2-2; size: .; V: TRBV7-2; CDR3: CASSLTQNTGELFF
length: 19; J: TRBJ2-6; size: once; V: TRBV5-4; CDR3: CASSLVFGQGSSGANVLTF
length: 13; J: TRBJ2-7; size: .; V: TRBV5-6; CDR3: CASSLDAGNEQYF
length: 17; J: TRBJ2-1; size: .; V: TRBV18; CDR3: CASSPSETSGRNNEQFF
length: 15; J: TRBJ1-5; size: .; V: TRBV9; CDR3: CASSVDGNSNQPQHF
length: 14; J: TRBJ2-5; size: .; V: TRBV6-5; CDR3: CASSYSGLLETQYF
length: 15; J: TRBJ1-2; size: few; V: TRBV28; CDR3: CASSLETGIGYGYTF
length: 15; J: TRBJ2-5; size: .; V: TRBV11-2; CDR3: CASSFGTVGKETQYF
length: 13; J: TRBJ2-1; size: .; V: TRBV10-3; CDR3: CANGLADRNEQFF
length: 14; J: TRBJ2-7; size: .; V: TRBV28; CDR3: CASTSGSYSYEQYF
length: 15; J: TRBJ2-1; size: .; V: TRBV13; CDR3: CASSFWGRFYNEQFF
length: 15; J: TRBJ1-4; size: .; V: TRBV19; CDR3: CASITRQGFNEKLFF
length: 17; J: TRBJ2-3; size: .; V: TRBV9; CDR3: CASSVGLAGGLADTQYF
length: 13; J: TRBJ2-7; size: .; V: TRBV11-3; CDR3: CASSRGSDYEQYF
length: 15; J: TRBJ1-5; size: .; V: TRBV28; CDR3: CASIPVGDSNQPQHF
length: 14; J: TRBJ2-3; size: .; V: TRBV2; CDR3: CASSEWGRTDTQYF
length: 15; J: TRBJ1-5; size: .; V: TRBV19; CDR3: CASSAGQGAHQPQHF
length: 14; J: TRBJ2-1; size: .; V: TRBV7-3; CDR3: CASSLGGSYNEQFF
length: 13; J: TRBJ2-1; size: once; V: TRBV18; CDR3: CASSPPGAEEQFF
length: 16; J: TRBJ1-1; size: few; V: TRBV6-4; CDR3: CASSDQQAEASTEAFF
length: 12; J: TRBJ1-4; size: .; V: TRBV29-1; CDR3: CSGQEFNEKLFF
length: 16; J: TRBJ1-2; size: .; V: TRBV28; CDR3: CASSLNVVGPRGGYTF
length: 17; J: TRBJ2-1; size: .; V: TRBV29-1; CDR3: CSVVGDLAGGSYNEQFF
length: 15; J: TRBJ2-1; size: .; V: TRBV5-1; CDR3: CASSLISVSYNEQFF